These 19 T cell receptor beta chains originate from one sample sequenced in a study of PD-1 blockade in classical Hodgkin lymphoma. Time point noted: cycle 4 day 1 (C4D1), after five to seven weeks of nivolumab. Every patient was affected by relapse after autologous stem cell transplantation, while exposure to brentuximab vedotin was not uniform. Thawed PBMCs were subjected to magnetic negative selection, which yielded isolated CD8+ T cells. This table comes from immunoSEQ multiplex PCR, and its TCRdb copy is limited to in-frame clones, with some not included. This table has roughly 10,000 clones, under 80% appearing once. Sequenced here: CD8+ T cells from blood, sampled before the fourth cycle of nivolumab. These receptors originate from a human donor with classical Hodgkin lymphoma.

The chain joins TRBV7-9 to TRBJ2-5; 7 nucleotides line up with TRBD1. The closer fit of TRBJ2-7 to the DNA end suggests the J call may be wrong. CDR1 SEHNR and CDR2 FQNEAQ come from the germline V gene (reference sequence). The CDR3 consists of 13 residues. The chain's CDR3 is CASGGTGDREQYF. The CDR3 DNA is TGTGCCAGCGGAGGCACAGGGGATCGCGAGCAGTACTTC.

CDR3 region: CASSQGQGSSYEQYF. In DNA form, the CDR3 reads TGCGCCAGCAGCCAAGGACAGGGGAGCTCCTACGAGCAGTACTTC. The rearrangement uses TRBV4-3 and TRBJ2-7, with 8 bases that match TRBD1. V shed 1 base, J shed 0 bases, and the junction held 2 bases outside the gene matches. Germline V gene data show CDR1 as LGHNA and CDR2 as YSLEER. The CDR3 is 15 amino acids.

The chain employs TRBV30 and TRBJ2-1; tentatively, D is TRBD2 (5 bases). The V gene's germline CDR1 is GTSNPN and CDR2 SVGIG (reference sequence). V was trimmed by 5 bases and J by 5 bases, leaving 13 bases between them. CDR3 size: 13 residues. For the CDR3, the DNA is TGTGCCTGGGGTTCCCGGGGAAACAATGAGCAGTTCTTC. Translating gives CAWGSRGNNEQFF.

The chain combines TRBV6-1 with TRBJ1-1; possible D gene TRBD1, 5 bases. The germline gives CDR1 MNHNS, CDR2 SASEGT. With 6 bases removed from V and 10 bases from J, the gap between germline ends came to 12 bases. There are 11 residues in the CDR3. The CDR3 bases are TGTGCCAGCAGACAGGAAAACAGAGCTTTCTTT. This codes for CASRQENRAFF.

V and J are TRBV25-1 and TRBJ2-1, with 8 bases that match TRBD2. CDR3 length: 17 residues. CDR1 and CDR2 from the germline V gene are MGHDK and SYGVNS. V gave up 1 base and J gave up 4 bases; unmatched junction bases: 9. CDR3 region: CASSEFLLAEDYNEQFF. CDR3 coding DNA: TGTGCCAGCAGTGAATTTTTACTAGCGGAGGATTACAATGAGCAGTTCTTC.

This clone was observed a single time. V gene TRBV7-6 combines with J gene TRBJ2-2; 9 nucleotides match TRBD1. V lost 3 bases to trimming and J lost 3 bases; unmatched junction nucleotides: 8. This CDR3 region has 17 residues. Germline values: CDR1 SGHVS, CDR2 FNYEAQ. CDR3 nucleotides: TGTGCCAGCAGCTTCAACTGGGACAGGGAGGACACCGGGGAGCTGTTTTTT. Translated, it gives CASSFNWDREDTGELFF.

The J gene is TRBJ2-1, the V gene TRBV9; possibly TRBD2 for D (6 bases). The CDR3 spans 13 residues. Germline CDR1 SGDLS, CDR2 YYNGEE. The ends were cut back, 1 base at V and 8 bases at J, with 10 bases in the middle. CDR3 in amino acids: CASSVSGGDEQFF. CDR3 coding DNA: TGTGCCAGCAGCGTATCAGGAGGGGATGAGCAGTTCTTC.

The chain recombines TRBV27 with TRBJ2-5; 8 nucleotides line up with TRBD1. The CDR3 spans 14 residues. V shed 5 bases and J 6 bases; nucleotides not matched to a gene: 8. Germline V gene lookup returns CDR1 MNHEY and CDR2 SMNVEV (reference sequence). CDR3 bases: TGTGCCAGCAGTCCCGCAGGGGGCGTGAAGACCCAGTACTTC. This sequence encodes CASSPAGGVKTQYF.

This chain links TRBV4-3 with TRBJ1-1, with D perhaps TRBD1 (6 bases). V lost 0 bases to trimming and J lost 8 bases, with 16 bases between them. Germline lookup yields CDR1 LGHNA and CDR2 YSLEER. The CDR3 length is 15 residues. CDR3 sequence: CASSQDRGQLLEAFF. CDR3 nucleotides: TGCGCCAGCAGCCAAGATCGTGGACAGCTACTCGAAGCTTTCTTT.

The chain is built from TRBV28 and TRBJ1-1, with D perhaps TRBD1 (5 bases). Germline CDR1 and CDR2: MDHEN and SYDVKM. The CDR3 runs 13 residues. Between the trimmed V and J ends, which lost 2 bases and 7 bases, there was a span of 11 bases. The DNA for the CDR3 is TGTGCCAGCAGTTTAGGGGACGACAGTGAAGCTTTCTTT. The encoded protein is CASSLGDDSEAFF.

CDR3 in amino acids: CATSPTQEGNYGYTF. DNA of the CDR3: TGTGCCACCAGCCCAACACAGGAGGGGAACTATGGCTACACCTTC. The chain uses TRBV15 and TRBJ1-2; D is possibly TRBD1 (5 bases). V lost 5 bases and J 2 bases, leaving 15 bases between the germline ends. This CDR3 comprises 15 residues. Germline CDR1 and CDR2: LNHNV and YYDKDF (reference sequence).

Only a few counts were recorded for this clone. The rearrangement links TRBV6-5 to TRBJ1-2; D is undetermined. Trimming pared 0 bases from V and 4 bases from J, leaving 6 bases between. The length of the CDR3 is 13 residues. Per germline, CDR1 MNHEY and CDR2 SVGAGI. The CDR3 DNA reads TGTGCCAGCAGTTACTCGAGCTTCTATGGCTACACCTTC. As protein: CASSYSSFYGYTF.

V and J are TRBV6-6 and TRBJ2-2; TRBD1 agrees at 8 bases. Germline trimming cut 5 bases from V and 4 bases from J; bases unmatched to any gene: 6. This CDR3 comprises 15 residues. In germline, CDR1 is MNHNY, CDR2 SVGAGI (reference sequence). CDR3: CASSTRTGFTGELFF. CDR3 sequence (DNA): TGTGCCAGCAGTACTCGGACAGGGTTCACCGGGGAGCTGTTTTTT.

This chain connects TRBV5-6 to TRBJ2-7; D not resolved. CDR3 length: 13 amino acids. The V gene lost 3 bases and the J gene lost 1 base, with 8 bases spanning the gap. The germline CDR1 and CDR2 sequences are SGHDT and YYEEEE. CDR3 coding DNA: TGTGCCAGCAGCTCCCGGGTGTCCTACGAGCAGTACTTC. Protein product: CASSSRVSYEQYF.

The rearrangement links TRBV5-5 to TRBJ2-7, with 10 bases that match TRBD2. The germline CDR1 and CDR2 sequences are SGHKS and YYEKEE (reference sequence). This CDR3 has 15 amino acids. Trimming cost V 2 bases and J 1 base; bases outside gene matches: 3. The CDR3: CASSFTSGTSYEQYF. CDR3 DNA: TGTGCCAGCAGCTTCACTAGCGGGACATCCTACGAGCAGTACTTC.

In this sample, this clone turned up a few times. This chain connects TRBV6-6 to TRBJ2-2; D gene ambiguous. Germline V gene lookup returns CDR1 MNHNY and CDR2 SVGAGI (reference sequence). The CDR3 covers 14 residues. V gave up 5 bases and J gave up 3 bases, with 10 bases separating them. The CDR3 sequence: CASSPVSHTGELFF. In nucleotides, the CDR3 is TGTGCCAGCAGTCCGGTTAGTCACACCGGGGAGCTGTTTTTT.

The sample holds a few counts of this clone. The V and J genes are TRBV2 and TRBJ1-4; D is unresolved. The CDR3 has 13 amino acids. Per germline, CDR1 SNHLY and CDR2 FYNNEI. Trimming removed 6 bases at V and 8 bases at J, with 13 bases between. The CDR3 bases are TGTGCCAGCAGGAGGAACGAAAGAGAAAAACTGTTTTTT. It codes for CASRRNEREKLFF.

V and J are TRBV9 and TRBJ2-3; no clear D. Germline V gene lookup returns CDR1 SGDLS and CDR2 YYNGEE. CDR3 length: 14 amino acids. V shed 2 bases and J shed 0 bases, with 7 bases lying between them. DNA of the CDR3: TGTGCCAGCAGCGTGGCAGGCAGCACAGATACGCAGTATTTT. Protein product: CASSVAGSTDTQYF.

The chain combines TRBV6-5 with TRBJ1-1; no definite D call. The V end lost 2 bases, the J end lost 5 bases, and 9 bases lay between the germline ends. Germline lookup yields CDR1 MNHEY and CDR2 SVGAGI. This CDR3 region has 13 residues. The CDR3 spells CASSYGRGTEAFF. The CDR3 nucleotides read TGTGCCAGCAGTTACGGTCGGGGAACTGAAGCTTTCTTT.